This T cell receptor beta chain was sequenced in a study of blood T cells in healthy people across ages. Overall study findings and caveats: Greater diversity and more naive CD4+ cells were seen in long-lived donors than in aged donors.

This clonotype has only a few counts. What it binds is not known. There are 15 residues in the CDR3. V lost 6 bases, J lost 7 bases, and 22 bases lay in between. Germline V gives CDR1 DFQATT, CDR2 SNEGSKA (reference sequence). Through a sample-barcoded 5' primer and a J-beta primer mix, a second PCR was run for about 6 to 11 cycles. TCRdb used MiXCR to reprocess the 5' RACE reads, holding one entry per CDR3 protein. The repertoire holds roughly 1,500,000 distinct CDR3 sequences, with roughly 30% as singletons. The chain carries TRBV20-1 and TRBJ2-1, with D tentatively TRBD2 (5 bases). This clonotype originated in a woman aged 30 to 39 in good health. What was sequenced was blood. The CDR3 coding sequence is TGCAGTGCACCTTCGAGAAGCGGAAAGACGAATGAGCAGTTCTTC. It codes for CSAPSRSGKTNEQFF.